The present T cell receptor (beta chain) was sequenced within a study of CD8+ T cells in alopecia areata. Germline V CDR1 and CDR2: SGHDT, YYEEEE. V lost 1 base, J lost 2 bases, and 4 bases stayed unmatched. This CDR3 contains 16 residues. As for this clone: The antigen is not known.

Broader study findings: With patients, TCR sharing proved less clear than in mice, a difference possibly related to HLA. Scalp specimens additionally yield sequences from normal skin's resident alphabeta T cells. Relative to normal scalp, lesional scalp, especially alopecia totalis/universalis, showed higher clonality.

It was from PBMCs that CD4+ and CD8+ T cells were sorted. The sequencing template was cDNA reverse transcribed from extracted RNA. Method: immunoSEQ multiplex PCR; TCRdb's copy keeps in-frame clones and lacks some. This sample yields approximately 150,000 clones, of which approximately 56% are seen a single time; 30% to 45% belongs to the top ten. This rearrangement joins TRBV5-6 to TRBJ2-7; 12 bases align to TRBD2. The TCR was taken from a human donor in good health. The sequencing sample was made of CD8+ T cells sorted from blood. In nucleotides, the CDR3 is TGTGCCAGCAGCTTGATCGGGACTAGCGGGCCCTACGAGCAGTACTTC. The encoded protein is CASSLIGTSGPYEQYF.